This TCR beta chain was found in a study of tumor-infiltrating lymphocytes in primary liver carcinoma. At the level of the study: The tumors, T1-T3 N0M0 lesions, were 4.2 to 10 cm across. General study results and limits: Among the pair types, tumor region pairs showed more overlap than tumor-adjacent and tumor-blood pairs.

This clonotype came up once. Its antigen is not known. A read error may account for a junction end that differs from germline. Between roughly 20 and 33 mg of unsorted bulk tissue served as the source from which RNA and DNA were co-extracted. This CDR3 contains 14 residues. CDR1 SQVTM and CDR2 ANQGSEA come from the germline V gene. TCR beta cDNA was made from 400 to 600 ng total RNA with a constant-region primer. Nested multiplex PCR, run for three rounds with slightly modified ARM-PCR, yielded TCR beta libraries. Rounds one and two of PCR, each of around 9 cycles, were primed with TRBV1-TRBV30 forward primers and a C-beta reverse primer. TCRdb fed the multiplex PCR reads into MiXCR, producing one record per CDR3 protein. This sample has around 81,000 distinct CDR3 sequences, with 70% to 75% found just once.

The TCR was taken from a woman aged 55-70 years with primary liver carcinoma and hepatitis B virus infection. Material: liver tumor tissue from sampling region 4. Subset noted: tumor region T4, right-lateral pole. J is TRBJ2-4 and V is TRBV29-1; 8 bases agree with TRBD1. The CDR3 protein is CGVWTGTQRNIQYF. CDR3 DNA: TGCGGCGTCTGGACAGGGACACAGAGAAACATTCAGTACTTC.